The sequence of this TCR beta chain was determined in a study of blood T cell repertoires in COVID-19. Seattle patient enrollment occurred during active infection, with longitudinal follow-up thereafter. The data were produced by immunoSEQ multiplex PCR, yet TCRdb's version contains in-frame clones alone and is incomplete. The table lists about 410,000 clones, about 89% of them singletons. Material for sequencing was peripheral blood. The TCR comes from a middle-aged woman with COVID-19, enrolled during active disease.

The CDR3: CASSLFLAGLAGYNEQFF. CDR3 in DNA: TGTGCCAGCAGCTTATTCTTGGCGGGACTAGCGGGATACAATGAGCAGTTCTTC. The rearrangement links TRBV7-6 to TRBJ2-1; the match to TRBD2 covers 13 bases. The germline gives CDR1 SGHVS, CDR2 FNYEAQ. The CDR3 length is 18 residues. V gave up 2 bases and J gave up 4 bases; unmatched junction bases: 8.